These T cell receptor beta chains were read from a single sample in a study of blood T cells in healthy people across ages. Via MiXCR, TCRdb re-called the 5' RACE reads, giving one row per CDR3 protein. The table shows hundreds of thousands of distinct CDR3 sequences, with roughly three fifths occurring only once. The material sequenced was blood. The source is a man between 35 and 55 years old in good health. The CDR3 runs from the conserved cysteine through the conserved F or W.

cdr3_aa	cdr3_length	v_call	j_call
CAIRSGGAPNEQYF	14	TRBV10-3	-
CASSFPTRLKTNYGYTF	17	TRBV28	TRBJ1-2
CSVKPSVADVLTF	13	TRBV29-1	TRBJ2-6
CASSVGGGASEQFF	14	TRBV12-3/TRBV12-4	TRBJ2-1
CSARDRERGSSGVHEQYF	18	TRBV20-1	TRBJ2-7
CASTVVISGANVLTF	15	TRBV2	TRBJ2-6
CASSPSSIQYF	11	TRBV28	TRBJ2-4
CASGAGGETQYF	12	TRBV7-3	TRBJ2-3
CASSYIGRGVETQYF	15	TRBV6-6	TRBJ2-5
CSARDLRTSGDSYEQYF	17	TRBV20-1	TRBJ2-7
CSARRGSYGYTF	12	TRBV20-1	TRBJ1-2
CSARTDRSRDSPLHF	15	TRBV20-1	TRBJ1-6
CASSSGLAGLNEQFF	15	TRBV11-2	TRBJ2-1
CASSEGQGISRGYTF	15	TRBV25-1	TRBJ1-2
CSVKGGDETQYF	12	TRBV29-1	TRBJ2-5
CSAMGAGANYGYTF	14	TRBV20-1	TRBJ1-2
CASQQSSSNEQFF	13	TRBV27	TRBJ2-1
CASSLPLGKETQYF	14	TRBV28	TRBJ2-5
CASSLDGQGNYGYTF	15	TRBV7-9	TRBJ1-2
CASSPGQGSIGTEAFF	16	TRBV4-2	TRBJ1-1
CSVEATSGVTTDTQYF	16	TRBV29-1	TRBJ2-3
CATVLPGQGLNTEAFF	16	TRBV6-6	TRBJ1-1
CASSQSFTSNQIPQHF	16	TRBV3-1	TRBJ1-5
CASSGGIAGGSDTQYF	16	TRBV10-2	TRBJ2-3
CSAQGDAYNEQFF	13	TRBV29-1	TRBJ2-1
CASSLAIDSRRDEQYF	16	TRBV5-1	TRBJ2-4
CASSMQAGGEKQYF	14	TRBV19	TRBJ2-7
CASSLDKPQQYF	12	TRBV5-1	TRBJ2-4
CSATVNPNYGYTF	13	TRBV20-1	TRBJ1-2
CASSHVRGPTEQYF	14	TRBV14	-
CASSSYLFDTTYEQYF	16	TRBV5-6	TRBJ2-7
CASSVGQGGDTQYF	14	TRBV11-3	TRBJ2-3
CASSPVAATAYEQYF	15	TRBV11-3	-
CASSQVGARETQYF	14	TRBV4-1	TRBJ2-5
CSVRTGKNEQFF	12	TRBV29-1	TRBJ2-1
CASSPRTGGWTGELFF	16	TRBV12-3/TRBV12-4	TRBJ2-2
CASSEGGSSYTEAFF	15	TRBV2	TRBJ1-1
CASQEGFYNEQFF	13	TRBV7-2	TRBJ2-1
CASSRGRGVRGNEQFF	16	TRBV7-3	TRBJ2-1
CASSSYGLAGELDTQYF	17	TRBV28	TRBJ2-3
CASSISFYEQYF	12	TRBV28	-
CASSASLGGPLQSGETQYF	19	TRBV9	TRBJ2-5
CATSRRRMDRGAGQFF	16	TRBV15	TRBJ2-1
CASSLGTGRLGEQYF	15	TRBV27	TRBJ2-7
CASSIPGTHEQYF	13	TRBV6-2/TRBV6-3	TRBJ2-7